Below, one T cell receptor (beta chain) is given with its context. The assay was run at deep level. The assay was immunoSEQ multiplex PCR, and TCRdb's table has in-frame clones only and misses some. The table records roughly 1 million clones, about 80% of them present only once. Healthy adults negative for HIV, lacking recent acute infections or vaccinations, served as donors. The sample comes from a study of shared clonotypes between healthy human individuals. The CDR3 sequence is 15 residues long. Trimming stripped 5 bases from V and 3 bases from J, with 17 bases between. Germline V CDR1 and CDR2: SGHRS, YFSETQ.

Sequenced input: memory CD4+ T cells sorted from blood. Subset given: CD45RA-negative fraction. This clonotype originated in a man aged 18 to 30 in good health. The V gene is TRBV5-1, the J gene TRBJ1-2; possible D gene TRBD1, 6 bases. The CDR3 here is CASSTVSGGYYGYTF. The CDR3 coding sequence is TGCGCCAGCAGTACGGTATCGGGGGGCTACTATGGCTACACCTTC.